The clone carrying this T cell receptor (beta chain) was found many times. Its antigen remains unidentified. The CDR3 spans 15 residues. The germline V gene has CDR1 SGHDN and CDR2 FVKESK. With 0 bases removed from V and 6 bases from J, the gap between germline ends came to 14 bases. This sample is part of a study of glioma-infiltrating T cells. Study outcomes and limitations: CDR3 overlap between tissue and blood was very small. Above-expected tissue-blood divergence occurred in all gliomas, most in low-grade ones.

The iRepertoire nested amplicon-rescue multiplex PCR amplified TCR alpha and beta CDR3s from RNA. Input was about 100-450 ng of tissue mRNA or PBMC total RNA. TCRdb redid the calling of the multiplex PCR reads with MiXCR, one entry per CDR3 protein. The sample has under 200,000 distinct CDR3 sequences, 43% seen once. What was sequenced was glioma tissue, nonneoplastic brain tissue, or PBMCs (not recorded which). V and J are TRBV14 and TRBJ1-1; D not certain. The clonotype comes from a human donor with low-grade glioma or glioblastoma, undergoing nonglioma brain surgery, or in good health (not recorded which). This CDR3 is CASSQDPILNSEAFF. In DNA, the CDR3 is TGTGCCAGCAGCCAAGATCCTATATTAAATTCTGAAGCTTTCTTT.